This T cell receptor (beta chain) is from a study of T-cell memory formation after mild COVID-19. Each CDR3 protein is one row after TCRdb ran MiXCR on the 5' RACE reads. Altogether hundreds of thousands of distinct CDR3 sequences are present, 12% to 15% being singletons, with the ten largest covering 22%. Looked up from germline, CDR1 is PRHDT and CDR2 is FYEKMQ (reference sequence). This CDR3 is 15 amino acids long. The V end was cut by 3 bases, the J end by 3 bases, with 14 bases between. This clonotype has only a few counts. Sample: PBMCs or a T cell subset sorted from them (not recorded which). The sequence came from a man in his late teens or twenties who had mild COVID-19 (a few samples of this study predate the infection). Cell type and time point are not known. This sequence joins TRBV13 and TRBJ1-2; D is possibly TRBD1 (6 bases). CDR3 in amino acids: CASSLKDGGHYGYTF. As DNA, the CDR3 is TGTGCCAGCAGCTTGAAGGATGGGGGGCACTATGGCTACACCTTC.